A single sample is the source of the 17 T cell receptor beta chains below, sequenced in a study of response to subunit inactivated influenza vaccine. From the RT-PCR reads, TCRdb called clonotypes with MiXCR, one entry per CDR3 protein. The sample records 860,000 or so distinct CDR3 sequences, 21% being singletons. The sequenced sample was PBMCs from blood, obtained 5 days after vaccination. Source of these receptors: a man aged 50-59 years who received an inactivated influenza vaccine.

This chain links TRBV7-2 with TRBJ1-2; tentatively, D is TRBD1 (6 bases). The germline CDR1 and CDR2 sequences are SGHTA and FQGNSA. Trimming removed 1 base at V and 3 bases at J, with 12 bases between. This CDR3 has 15 residues. CDR3 bases: TGTGCCAGCAGCTTAGTTCCAGGGGTTTACTATGGCTACACCTTC. Encoded protein: CASSLVPGVYYGYTF.

Only a few counts were recorded for this clonotype. J is TRBJ2-1 and V is TRBV7-2, with TRBD2 identical over 9 bases. After removal of 0 bases from V and 3 bases from J, the junction contained 6 bases not matched to a gene. Germline V CDR1 and CDR2: SGHTA, FQGNSA. The CDR3 covers 17 residues. The CDR3 DNA reads TGTGCCAGCAGCTTAGCGCGAGCGGGGGGATACTACAATGAGCAGTTCTTC. Its translation is CASSLARAGGYYNEQFF.

This clonotype showed up just a few times. The J gene is TRBJ2-1, the V gene TRBV20-1; 7 positions match TRBD2. Germline CDR1 and CDR2: DFQATT and SNEGSKA (reference sequence). The CDR3 is 14 residues long. Germline trimming cut 2 bases from V and 4 bases from J; bases unmatched to any gene: 5. Here the CDR3 DNA reads TGCAGTGCTAGAACTAGCGACAATTACAATGAGCAGTTCTTC. It is translated as CSARTSDNYNEQFF.

This clonotype was observed at least ten times. This chain connects TRBV12-3 or TRBV12-4 to TRBJ2-5, with D possibly being TRBD1 or TRBD2 (6 bases each). This CDR3 spans 14 amino acids. V lost 5 bases and J 4 bases, leaving 14 bases between the germline ends. Here the CDR3 DNA reads TGTGCCAGCAGTCAACGCCGGGGGCCAGAGACCCAGTACTTC. Protein product: CASSQRRGPETQYF.

This chain connects TRBV20-1 to TRBJ2-3, with D possibly matching TRBD2 (5 bases). From germline, CDR1 is DFQATT and CDR2 SNEGSKA (reference sequence). The CDR3 totals 16 residues. V lost 0 bases, J lost 0 bases, and 13 bases lay in between. CDR3 DNA: TGCAGTGCTAGAGACCCCGGGATCACAAGCACAGATACGCAGTATTTT. Translating gives CSARDPGITSTDTQYF.

Only a few counts were recorded for this clonotype. This rearrangement joins TRBV15 to TRBJ2-5, with D uncertain. Germline CDR1 LNHNV, CDR2 YYDKDF (reference sequence). V lost 0 bases and J 7 bases, leaving 6 bases between the germline ends. CDR3 length: 12 residues. The DNA of the CDR3 is TGTGCCACCAGCAGAGATGTGGGGACCCAGTACTTC. It specifies CATSRDVGTQYF.

The V gene is TRBV6-2 or TRBV6-3, the J gene TRBJ2-1, with 10 bases matching TRBD2. This CDR3 comprises 16 residues. V gave up 0 bases and J gave up 5 bases; unmatched junction bases: 4. Germline values: CDR1 MNHEY, CDR2 SVGEGT. The CDR3 DNA reads as TGTGCCAGCAGTTACTCAAGCGGGGGGGCCAACAATGAGCAGTTCTTC. Its protein is CASSYSSGGANNEQFF.

This clonotype showed up just a few times. V is TRBV29-1 and J is TRBJ2-3; 7 bases map to TRBD2. Germline lookup yields CDR1 SQVTM and CDR2 ANQGSEA. This CDR3 spans 14 amino acids. The J segment lost 2 bases and the V segment lost 3 bases, leaving 5 bases of the junction unmatched. The CDR3 DNA sequence: TGCAGCGTTGATTCTAGCGGTCTCACAGATACGCAGTATTTT. It specifies CSVDSSGLTDTQYF.

The chain employs TRBV5-6 and TRBJ2-7, with no clear D. The germline V gene has CDR1 SGHDT and CDR2 YYEEEE. Deletions cut 0 bases from V and 6 bases from J, with 7 bases between. This CDR3 has 12 residues. The chain's CDR3 is CASSLVAAEQYF. The CDR3 bases are TGTGCCAGCAGCTTGGTCGCCGCCGAGCAGTACTTC. The entire variable domain, with the rest obtained from reference TRBV5-6 and TRBJ2-7, is as follows: DAGVTQSPTHLIKTRGQQVTLRCSPKSGHDTVSWYQQALGQGPQFIFQYYEEEERQRGNFPDRFSGHQFPNYSSELNVNALLLGDSALYLCASSLVAAEQYFGPGTRLTVT.

V gene TRBV29-1 combines with J gene TRBJ2-2; TRBD2 aligns across 13 bases. Trimming removed 4 bases from V and 0 bases from J; junction bases left unmatched: 5. Germline CDR1 and CDR2: SQVTM and ANQGSEA. The CDR3 spans 17 residues. The CDR3: CSVGTLAGGSNTGELFF. The DNA for the CDR3 is TGCAGCGTTGGTACACTAGCGGGAGGGTCGAACACCGGGGAGCTGTTTTTT.

Many counts were recorded for this clonotype. V and J are TRBV5-1 and TRBJ2-7; D may be TRBD2 (5 bases). This CDR3 is 14 amino acids long. Between the trimmed V and J ends, which lost 4 bases and 1 base, there was a span of 12 bases. The germline gives CDR1 SGHRS, CDR2 YFSETQ. The CDR3 region is CASSPEGISYEQYF. The CDR3 DNA is TGCGCCAGCAGCCCAGAGGGCATATCCTACGAGCAGTACTTC. Filled out from reference TRBV5-1 and TRBJ2-7, the complete variable domain reads KAGVTQTPRYLIKTRGQQVTLSCSPISGHRSVSWYQQTPGQGLQFLFEYFSETQRNKGNFPGRFSGRQFSNSRSEMNVSTLELGDSALYLCASSPEGISYEQYFGPGTRLTVT.

The rearrangement joins TRBV12-3 or TRBV12-4 to TRBJ2-7; unclear D gene. The CDR3 is 11 residues long. Trimming cost V 5 bases and J 2 bases, with 4 bases left between them. Here the CDR3 DNA reads TGTGCCAGCAGTGTGACCTACGAGCAGTACTTC. Protein product: CASSVTYEQYF.

In its sample, this clonotype was seen a few times. The chain uses TRBV6-1 and TRBJ1-1, with 8 bases identical to TRBD1. The CDR3 totals 14 residues. Losses at the gene ends were 3 bases for V and 5 bases for J; bases not matched to a gene: 5. The germline V gene has CDR1 MNHNS and CDR2 SASEGT. For the CDR3, the DNA is TGTGCCAGCAGTGAGGACAGGGTGAGGACTGAAGCTTTCTTT. Protein: CASSEDRVRTEAFF.

The V gene is TRBV7-2, the J gene TRBJ1-2, with TRBD1 as a possible D gene (5 bases). The V end lost 5 bases, the J end lost 0 bases, and 16 bases lay between the germline ends. Germline CDR1 is SGHTA and CDR2 is FQGNSA. The CDR3 consists of 16 residues. The CDR3 DNA reads as TGTGCCAGCAGCCCTGTATGGGGGGGGACTAACTATGGCTACACCTTC. Translating gives CASSPVWGGTNYGYTF.

This CDR3 reads CAWSVRGGIYNEQFF. The CDR3 DNA follows: TGTGCCTGGAGTGTACGGGGGGGTATCTACAATGAGCAGTTCTTC. The rearrangement uses TRBV30 and TRBJ2-1; 8 nucleotides align to TRBD2. This CDR3 has 15 residues. V was clipped by 0 bases and J by 3 bases; unmatched bases: 4. Germline V lookup: CDR1 GTSNPN, CDR2 SVGIG (reference sequence). Based on the CDR3 plus reference TRBV30 and TRBJ2-1, the full variable domain is SQTIHQWPATLVQPVGSPLSLECTVEGTSNPNLYWYRQAAGRGLQLLFYSVGIGQISSEVPQNLSASRPQDRQFILSSKKLLLSDSGFYLCAWSVRGGIYNEQFFGPGTRLTVL.

This sequence joins TRBV20-1 and TRBJ2-1, with D unclear. V lost 3 bases and J lost 8, with 11 bases in between. There are 12 residues in the CDR3. CDR1 is DFQATT, CDR2 SNEGSKA, per germline (reference sequence). The CDR3 is CSASGLIHEQFF. The CDR3 coding sequence is TGCAGTGCTAGTGGGCTTATACATGAGCAGTTCTTC.

In its sample, this clonotype was seen many times. The CDR3 nucleotides are TGTGCCATCAGCCTGGGGACTAGCGGGAGGCTCGATACGCAGTATTTT. It yields the protein CAISLGTSGRLDTQYF. J is TRBJ2-3 and V is TRBV10-3; 15 bases align to TRBD2. Unmatched junction bases numbered 7, after V lost 6 bases and J lost 6 bases. The CDR3 totals 16 residues. Germline V gives CDR1 ENHRY, CDR2 SYGVKD.